Sequencing of this T cell receptor beta chain was carried out in a study of cytomegalovirus exposure and HLA in healthy donors. Study results and caveats: Some segments of the V type, notably TRBV6-2 and TRBV6-3, were excluded as indistinguishable. Among the most significant clusters, several appeared linked to common viral pathogens in a later analysis. Looking again later, the authors saw that most CMV-associated TCR beta chains seemed HLA-restricted.

Germline loops: CDR1 MDHEN, CDR2 SYDVKM. V was pared by 2 bases and J by 3 bases, with 8 bases between. The CDR3 is 13 residues long. As concerns this clone: The antigen remains undetermined.

Use of 60 Vbeta and 13 Jbeta primers characterized the PCR. In the authors' methods: As a later analysis found, there were 70 million to 80 million unique TCR beta chains, of which roughly 11 million were shared. The table came from immunoSEQ multiplex PCR; TCRdb's copy has only in-frame clones and leaves some out. V, J and clone size reflect that table, while D and trimming were determined from the DNA. Of 100,000 to 150,000 clones in the sample, 65% to 90% were seen once. The clonotype was recovered from a male donor in good health and CMV-seropositive. This chain links TRBV28 with TRBJ2-7, with D perhaps matching TRBD1 (5 bases). Material: PBMCs. CDR3 DNA sequence: TGTGCCAGCAGTTTAGTGCAGGGCTACGAGCAGTACTTC. Translating gives CASSLVQGYEQYF. Full variable domain (outside the CDR3, taken from reference TRBV28 and TRBJ2-7): DVKVTQSSRYLVKRTGEKVFLECVQDMDHENMFWYRQDPGLGLRLIYFSYDVKMKEKGDIPEGYSVSREKKERFSLILESASTNQTSMYLCASSLVQGYEQYFGPGTRLTVT.